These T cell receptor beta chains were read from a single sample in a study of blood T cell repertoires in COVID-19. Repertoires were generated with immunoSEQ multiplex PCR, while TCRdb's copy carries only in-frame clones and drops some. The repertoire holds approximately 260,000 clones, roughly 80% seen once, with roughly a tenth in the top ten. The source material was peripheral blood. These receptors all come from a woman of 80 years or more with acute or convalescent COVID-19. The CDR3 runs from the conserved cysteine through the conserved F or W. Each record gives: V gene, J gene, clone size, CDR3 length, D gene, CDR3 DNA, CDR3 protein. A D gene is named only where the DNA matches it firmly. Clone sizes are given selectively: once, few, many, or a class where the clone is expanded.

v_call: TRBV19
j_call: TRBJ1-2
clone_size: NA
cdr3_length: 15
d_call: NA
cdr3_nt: TGTGCCAGTAGTACCCGGGACGGGACAAGCTATGGCTACACCTTC
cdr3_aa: CASSTRDGTSYGYTF

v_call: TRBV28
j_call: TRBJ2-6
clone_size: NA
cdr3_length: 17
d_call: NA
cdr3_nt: TGTGCCAGCAGTTTATCAGGTAACCCCTCTGGGGCCAACGTCCTGACTTTC
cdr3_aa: CASSLSGNPSGANVLTF

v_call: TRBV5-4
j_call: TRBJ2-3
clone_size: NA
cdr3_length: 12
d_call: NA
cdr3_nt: TGTGCCAGCAGCCAGCAGGCAAATACGCAGTATTTT
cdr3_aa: CASSQQANTQYF

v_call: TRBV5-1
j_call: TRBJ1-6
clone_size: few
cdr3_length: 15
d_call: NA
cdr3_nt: TGCGCCAGCAGCCCACGGGGTTCCTATAATTCACCCCTCCACTTT
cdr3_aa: CASSPRGSYNSPLHF

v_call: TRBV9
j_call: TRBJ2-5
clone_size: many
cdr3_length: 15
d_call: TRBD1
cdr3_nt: TGTGCCAGCAACCGAGGCAGGGGGTACCAAGAGACCCAGTACTTC
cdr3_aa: CASNRGRGYQETQYF

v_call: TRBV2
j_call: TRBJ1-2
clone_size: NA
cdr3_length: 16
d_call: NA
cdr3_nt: TGTGCCAGCAGTGAAGCTCGAACATTAATCGGGAATGGCTACACCTTC
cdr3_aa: CASSEARTLIGNGYTF

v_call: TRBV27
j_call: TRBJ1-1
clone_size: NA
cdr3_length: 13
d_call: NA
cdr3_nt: TGTGCCAGCATGGAGGGTCCCGGAACTGAAGCTTTCTTT
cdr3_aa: CASMEGPGTEAFF

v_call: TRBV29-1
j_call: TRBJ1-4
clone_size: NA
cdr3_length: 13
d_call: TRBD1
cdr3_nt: TGCAGCGTTCCGGGACAGGGGGCTGAAAAACTGTTTTTT
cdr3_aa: CSVPGQGAEKLFF

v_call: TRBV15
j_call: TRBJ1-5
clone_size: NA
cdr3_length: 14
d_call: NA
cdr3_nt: TGTGCCACCAGCAGAGAGAGGAGCAATCAGCCCCAGCATTTT
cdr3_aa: CATSRERSNQPQHF

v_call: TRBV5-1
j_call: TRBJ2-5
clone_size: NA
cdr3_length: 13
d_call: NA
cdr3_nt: TGCGCCAGCAGCTTACGAGGGGGAGAGACCCAGTACTTC
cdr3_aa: CASSLRGGETQYF

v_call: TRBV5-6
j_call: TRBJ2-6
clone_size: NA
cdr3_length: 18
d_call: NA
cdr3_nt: TGTGCCAGCAGGTTGCTCCAGGGTGTCGACTCTGGGGCCAACGTCCTGACTTTC
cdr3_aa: CASRLLQGVDSGANVLTF

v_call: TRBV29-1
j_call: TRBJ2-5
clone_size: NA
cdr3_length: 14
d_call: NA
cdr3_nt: TGCAGCGTTGGGGTGAGCAGGGCCAAAGAGACCCAGTACTTC
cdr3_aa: CSVGVSRAKETQYF